The clone carrying this T cell receptor beta chain was picked up one time. The data belong to a study of cytomegalovirus exposure and HLA in healthy donors. Primers: 60 Vbeta forward and 13 Jbeta reverse. Using immunoSEQ multiplex PCR, the repertoire was profiled, and TCRdb retains in-frame clones only, with some absent. The sample records approximately 86,000 clones, around 84% being singletons. CDR1 MNHEY and CDR2 SVGAGI come from the germline V gene. The CDR3 is made up of 12 amino acids. Trimming removed 5 bases from V and 5 bases from J, with 10 bases in between. The chain carries TRBV6-5 and TRBJ2-7; possibly TRBD1 for D (6 bases). Input material: PBMCs. This clonotype was sampled from a man aged 40-49 years in good health and CMV-seropositive. Here the CDR3 DNA reads TGTGCCAGCAGTATACAGGGTAACGAGCAGTACTTC. It codes for CASSIQGNEQYF.